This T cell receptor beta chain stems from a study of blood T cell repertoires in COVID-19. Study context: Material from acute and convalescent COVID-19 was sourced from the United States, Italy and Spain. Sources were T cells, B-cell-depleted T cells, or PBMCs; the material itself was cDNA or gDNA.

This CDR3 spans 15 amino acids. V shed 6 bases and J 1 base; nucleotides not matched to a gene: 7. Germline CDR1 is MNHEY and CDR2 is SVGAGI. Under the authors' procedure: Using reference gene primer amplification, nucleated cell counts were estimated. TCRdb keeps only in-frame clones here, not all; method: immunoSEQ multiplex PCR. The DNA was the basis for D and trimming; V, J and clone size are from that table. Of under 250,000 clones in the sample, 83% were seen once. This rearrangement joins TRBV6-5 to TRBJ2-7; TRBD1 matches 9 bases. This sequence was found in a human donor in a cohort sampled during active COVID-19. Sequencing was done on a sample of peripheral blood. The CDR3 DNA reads TGTGCCAGCAGCAGGACAGGGGTAAATTCCTACGAGCAGTACTTC. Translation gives CASSRTGVNSYEQYF.